The sequence of this TCR beta chain was determined in a study of blood T cells in healthy people across ages (dated by TCRdb to between 2014 and 2016). A note on the overall study: In model experiments, template switching captured roughly one uniquely barcoded TCR beta cDNA molecule for every two T cells. To track age-related changes in TCR beta repertoire diversity, the study relied on deep sequencing normalized with unique cDNA molecular identifiers. The donors were split into four age groups: young (average around 15 years), middle-aged (roughly 40), aged (62) and long-lived (under 85). To avoid experimental bias, donors of different ages were spread randomly across the sequencing lanes. For two donors (one aged 18 to 29 and one aged 80 or older), the study analyzed two additional independent replicas of 1 million unique cDNA reads from the same blood draw.

CDR1 and CDR2 are drawn from the germline V gene: SGHTA, FQGTGA. Its CDR3 holds 15 amino acids, cysteine through phenylalanine. The kept DNA is CDR3 alone, 45 bases in frame from the first base. Compared with germline, V lacks 1 base and J lacks 7 bases; bases without a gene match: 5. Donors were about 36 systemically healthy Caucasian individuals from Russia aged roughly 6 to 90 years. About 9.6 milliliters of peripheral blood were collected from each donor into EDTA-treated Vacutainer tubes. Ficoll-Paque density-gradient centrifugation was used to isolate PBMCs, with at least 7 million per sample. Trizol reagent was used to extract total RNA from PBMCs, with at least 5 micrograms per sample. For every donor, an aliquot of PBMCs went through flow cytometry to measure the percentages of naive CD45RAhigh/CD27high T cells. Receptor amplification or capture employed 5' RACE. For sequencing, an Illumina HiSeq 2500 was employed. A second PCR of about 6 to 11 cycles was run with a J-beta primer mix and a sample-barcoded 5' primer. Each TCR beta cDNA molecule received a unique molecular identifier from a template-switch 5' adaptor carrying 12 random nucleotides. At least 2.5 million CDR3-containing paired-end reads were obtained from each sample. First-strand cDNA was synthesized from all RNA with the Mint cDNA synthesis kit, primed by a TRBC-specific oligonucleotide. After uracil-DNA glycosylase treatment, a first 18-cycle PCR used universal primers M1SS and BC2_uni_R on all cDNA. Turning to the authors' computational methods: Normalization of each sample was performed by random selection of 1 million high-quality reads, each carrying a distinct molecular identifier. Instead of being binned into consensus sequences, reads that shared molecular identifiers were thrown out. MiTCR, set to a Q25 quality threshold and the strictest error-elimination algorithm, was used for CDR3 identification, clonotype clustering and error correction. Lower-bound total TCR beta diversity was estimated with a nonparametric unseen species model using Euler transformation. The public reads were reanalyzed by TCRdb: fastp trimming at Q25, MiXCR alignment, in-frame beta chains only. When rows share a CDR3 protein, they turn into one entry using the most common DNA and genes. What appears here as the V and J calls and clone size reflects TCRdb's work, not the paper's. For this sample the table gives some 550,000 distinct CDR3 sequences, of which roughly 43% were detected only once. Around 25% of the sample is in the top ten clones.

This clonotype was observed at least ten times. Its recognized antigen is unknown. No per-base quality is available; no much larger clone lies one base away. What the study reported, not specific to this receptor: The percentage of naive T cells measured by flow cytometry correlated strongly with observed TCR beta diversity. Bulk unsorted PBMC profiling prevented conclusive comparison of naive and antigen-experienced compartments. Estimates of total diversity from one million sequenced T cells were regarded as lower bounds and underestimates. The long-lived group showed more naive CD4+ T cells, fewer expanded clones and increased TCR diversity than the aged group, suggesting age selection. Donor CMV infection status was unknown, potentially confounding age-related changes in expanded clonotypes. Observed TCR beta diversity per million T cells fell roughly linearly with age, and a significant reduction was already apparent by age around 40.

Sequences were obtained from blood. The receptor chain draws on TRBV7-3 and TRBJ2-1; TRBD2 aligns with 9 central bases. This TCR derives from a man at least 80 years old in good health. The bases are TGTGCCAGCAGCTTAATTGCGGGGGGGCGGAATGAGCAGTTCTTC. This gives the protein CASSLIAGGRNEQFF.